These T cell receptor beta chains were read from a single sample in a study of shared clonotypes between healthy human individuals. Data came from immunoSEQ multiplex PCR; TCRdb stores just in-frame clones and leaves some out. The sample carries around 1,900,000 clones, about 93% recorded once. The sequencing input was naive CD8+ T cells from PBMCs. These receptor sequences come from a man aged 18 to 29 in good health. Some clones in this sample may be carry-over from other donors' samples. Both conserved end residues are part of each CDR3. D genes are given only for firm matches.

j_call v_call d_call cdr3_nt cdr3_aa
TRBJ1-2 TRBV29-1 NA TGCAGCGTTGAAGAGCGGGACGGTGTCTATGGCTACACCTTC CSVEERDGVYGYTF
TRBJ2-7 TRBV7-9 TRBD1 TGTGCCAGCAGCCCACAGGGGAACCTCTACGAGCAGTACTTC CASSPQGNLYEQYF
TRBJ2-7 TRBV10-1 NA TGCGCCAGCAGCGACGGAATTTACGAGCAGTACTTC CASSDGIYEQYF
TRBJ1-2 TRBV6-6 TRBD1 TGTGCCAGCAGTTCCGGGGGACAGCTCTATGGCTACACCTTC CASSSGGQLYGYTF
TRBJ1-3 TRBV5-3 NA TGTGCCAGAAGCACGCCCGGGCTGGGAAACTCTGGAAACACCATATATTTT CARSTPGLGNSGNTIYF
TRBJ2-1 TRBV4-3 NA TGCGCCAGCAGCCAAGGGACGGGCGAGCAGTTCTTC CASSQGTGEQFF
TRBJ2-6 TRBV9 TRBD1 TGTGCCAGCAGCTTAACACGGACAGGGGACTACTCTGGGGCCAACGTCCTGACTTTC CASSLTRTGDYSGANVLTF
TRBJ1-2 TRBV11-1 NA TGTGCCAGCAGCTTAACTCAGGGACTCACGGGAGGCTACACCTTC CASSLTQGLTGGYTF
TRBJ2-5 TRBV7-8 NA TGTGCCAGCAGCTTTGAGGGAGAGGAGACCCAGTACTTC CASSFEGEETQYF
TRBJ2-5 TRBV13 NA TGTGCCAGCAGCTTAGATGGGGCGTTAGAGACCCAGTACTTC CASSLDGALETQYF
TRBJ2-1 TRBV12-5 NA TGTGCTAGTGCCCCCCGGGGGCTCCAGGGTCTCACCATTTACAATGAGCAGTTCTTC CASAPRGLQGLTIYNEQFF
TRBJ2-1 TRBV9 TRBD2 TGTGCCAGCAGCCCCAATAAATTGCGGGGGGTGATGGATGAGCAGTTCTTC CASSPNKLRGVMDEQFF
TRBJ1-4 TRBV28 NA TGTGCCAGCACCGCCCGTTTTCGTCCAACTAATGAAAAACTGTTTTTT CASTARFRPTNEKLFF
TRBJ2-7 TRBV28 TRBD1 TGTGCCAGCAGTTTGGGGACAGGGATATTCTACGAGCAGTACTTC CASSLGTGIFYEQYF
TRBJ2-7 TRBV7-9 NA TGTGCCAGCAGCTTAGTTGGCAGCCCCTACGAGCAGTACTTC CASSLVGSPYEQYF
TRBJ1-2 TRBV19 NA TGTGCCAGTAGTTGGGCGGGAGATAACTATGGCTACACCTTC CASSWAGDNYGYTF